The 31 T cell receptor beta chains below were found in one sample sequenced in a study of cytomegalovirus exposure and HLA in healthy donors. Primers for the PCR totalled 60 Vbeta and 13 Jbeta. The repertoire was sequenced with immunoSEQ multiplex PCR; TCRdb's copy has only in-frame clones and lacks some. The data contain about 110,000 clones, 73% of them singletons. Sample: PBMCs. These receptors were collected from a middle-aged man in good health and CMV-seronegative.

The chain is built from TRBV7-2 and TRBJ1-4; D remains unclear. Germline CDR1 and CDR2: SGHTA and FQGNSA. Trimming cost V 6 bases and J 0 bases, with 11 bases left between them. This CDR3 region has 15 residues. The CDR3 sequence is CASSFKTSTNEKLFF. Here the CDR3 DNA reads TGTGCCAGCAGTTTCAAGACATCAACTAATGAAAAACTGTTTTTT.

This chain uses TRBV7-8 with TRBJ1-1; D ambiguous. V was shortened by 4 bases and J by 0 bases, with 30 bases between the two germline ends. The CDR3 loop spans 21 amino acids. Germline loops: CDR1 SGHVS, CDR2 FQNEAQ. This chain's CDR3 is CASSSLDSFRLGLVLNTEAFF. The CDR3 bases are TGTGCCAGCAGCTCACTAGACTCGTTCCGGCTAGGGCTGGTCTTGAACACTGAAGCTTTCTTT.

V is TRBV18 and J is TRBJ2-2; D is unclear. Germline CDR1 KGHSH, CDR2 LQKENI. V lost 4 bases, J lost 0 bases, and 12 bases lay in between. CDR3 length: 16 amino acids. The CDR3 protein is CASSLLQPPNTGELFF. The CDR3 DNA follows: TGTGCCAGCTCACTCCTACAGCCTCCGAACACCGGGGAGCTGTTTTTT.

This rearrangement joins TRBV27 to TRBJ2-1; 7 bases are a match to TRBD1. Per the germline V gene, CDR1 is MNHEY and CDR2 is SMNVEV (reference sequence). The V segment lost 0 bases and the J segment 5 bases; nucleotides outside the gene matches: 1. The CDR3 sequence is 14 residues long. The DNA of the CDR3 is TGTGCCAGCAGTTTATCGGGGACAGACAATGAGCAGTTCTTC. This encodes CASSLSGTDNEQFF.

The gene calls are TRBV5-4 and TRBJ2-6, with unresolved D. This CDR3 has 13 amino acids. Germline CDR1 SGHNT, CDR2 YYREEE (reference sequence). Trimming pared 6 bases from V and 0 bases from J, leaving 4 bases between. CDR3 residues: CASMSSGANVLTF. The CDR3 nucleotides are TGTGCCAGCATGAGCTCTGGGGCCAACGTCCTGACTTTC.

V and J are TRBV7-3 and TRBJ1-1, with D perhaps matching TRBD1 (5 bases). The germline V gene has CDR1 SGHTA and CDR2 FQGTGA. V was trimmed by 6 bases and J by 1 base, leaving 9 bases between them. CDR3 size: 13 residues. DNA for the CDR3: TGTGCCAGCAGTGGGGCCCCGAACACTGAAGCTTTCTTT. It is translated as CASSGAPNTEAFF.

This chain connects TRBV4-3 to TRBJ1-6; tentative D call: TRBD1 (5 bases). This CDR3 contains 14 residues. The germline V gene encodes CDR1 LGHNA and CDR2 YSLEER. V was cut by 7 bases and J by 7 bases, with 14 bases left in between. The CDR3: CASTPAGQNSPLHF. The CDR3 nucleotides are TGCGCCAGCACGCCCGCGGGGCAAAATTCACCCCTCCACTTT.

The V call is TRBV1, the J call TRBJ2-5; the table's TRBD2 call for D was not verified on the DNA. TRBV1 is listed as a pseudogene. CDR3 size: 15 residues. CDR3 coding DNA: TGCACCAGCAGCCAAGGAAGACTGGTCCTGAAGACCCAGTACTTC. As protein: CTSSQGRLVLKTQYF.

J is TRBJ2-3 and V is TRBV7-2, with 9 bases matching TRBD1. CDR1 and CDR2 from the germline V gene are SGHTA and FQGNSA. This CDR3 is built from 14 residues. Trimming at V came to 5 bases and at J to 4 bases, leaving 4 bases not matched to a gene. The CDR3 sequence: CASSTGQGSDTQYF. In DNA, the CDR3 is TGTGCCAGCAGCACCGGACAGGGGTCAGATACGCAGTATTTT.

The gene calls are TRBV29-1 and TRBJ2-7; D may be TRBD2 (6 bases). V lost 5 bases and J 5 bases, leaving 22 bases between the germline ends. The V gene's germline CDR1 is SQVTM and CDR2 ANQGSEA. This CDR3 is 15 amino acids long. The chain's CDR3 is CSVKRGGNSYDEQYF. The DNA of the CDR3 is TGCAGCGTTAAAAGGGGAGGCAACTCCTACGACGAGCAGTACTTC.

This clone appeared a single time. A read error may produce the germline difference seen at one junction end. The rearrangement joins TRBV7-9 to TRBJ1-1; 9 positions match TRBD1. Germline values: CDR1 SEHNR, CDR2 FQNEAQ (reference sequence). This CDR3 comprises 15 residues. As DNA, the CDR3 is TGTTCCAGCAGCCCCCCGGGACAGGGGAACACTGAAGCTTTCTTT. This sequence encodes CSSSPPGQGNTEAFF.

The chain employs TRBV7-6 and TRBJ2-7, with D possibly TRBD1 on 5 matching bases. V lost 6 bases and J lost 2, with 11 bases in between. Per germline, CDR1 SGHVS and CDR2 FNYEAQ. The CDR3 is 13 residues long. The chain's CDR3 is CASSPQGPYEQYF. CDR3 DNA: TGTGCCAGCAGTCCCCAGGGTCCCTACGAGCAGTACTTC.

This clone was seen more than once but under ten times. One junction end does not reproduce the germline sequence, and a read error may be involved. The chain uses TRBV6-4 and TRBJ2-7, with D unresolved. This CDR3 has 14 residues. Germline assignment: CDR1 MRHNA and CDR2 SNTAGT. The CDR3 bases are TGTGCCAGCAGTTACTCGGTTTCGGGTCGCGAGCAGTACTTC. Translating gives CASSYSVSGREQYF.

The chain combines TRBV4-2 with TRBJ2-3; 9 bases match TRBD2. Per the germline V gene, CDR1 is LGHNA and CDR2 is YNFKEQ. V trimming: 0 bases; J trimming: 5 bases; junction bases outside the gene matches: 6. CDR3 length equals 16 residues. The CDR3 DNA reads TGTGCCAGCAGCCAAGATACGGGACTAGCAGGAGATACGCAGTATTTT. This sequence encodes CASSQDTGLAGDTQYF.

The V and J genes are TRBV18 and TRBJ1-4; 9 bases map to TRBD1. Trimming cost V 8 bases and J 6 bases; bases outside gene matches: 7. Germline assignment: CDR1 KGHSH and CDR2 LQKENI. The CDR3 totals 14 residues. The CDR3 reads CASGVTGGDEKLFF. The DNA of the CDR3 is TGTGCCAGCGGCGTGACAGGGGGAGATGAAAAACTGTTTTTT.

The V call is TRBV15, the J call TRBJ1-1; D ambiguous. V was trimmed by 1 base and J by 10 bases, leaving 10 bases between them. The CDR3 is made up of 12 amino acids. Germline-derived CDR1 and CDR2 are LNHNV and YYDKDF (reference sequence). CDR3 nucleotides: TGTGCCACCAGCAGAGGCGGGTATGGAGCTTTCTTT. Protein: CATSRGGYGAFF.

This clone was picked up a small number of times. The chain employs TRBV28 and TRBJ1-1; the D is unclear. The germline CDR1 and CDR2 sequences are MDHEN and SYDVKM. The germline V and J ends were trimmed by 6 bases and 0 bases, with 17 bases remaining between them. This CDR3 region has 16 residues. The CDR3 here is CASSRAGSLMNTEAFF. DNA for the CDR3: TGTGCCAGCAGCCGGGCGGGTAGCCTAATGAACACTGAAGCTTTCTTT.

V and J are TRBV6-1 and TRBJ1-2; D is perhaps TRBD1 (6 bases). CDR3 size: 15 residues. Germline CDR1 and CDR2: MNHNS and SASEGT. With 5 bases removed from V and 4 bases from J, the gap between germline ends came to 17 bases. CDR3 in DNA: TGTGCCAGCAGTCGGGGAGACAGGTCACTCTATGGCTACACCTTC. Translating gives CASSRGDRSLYGYTF.

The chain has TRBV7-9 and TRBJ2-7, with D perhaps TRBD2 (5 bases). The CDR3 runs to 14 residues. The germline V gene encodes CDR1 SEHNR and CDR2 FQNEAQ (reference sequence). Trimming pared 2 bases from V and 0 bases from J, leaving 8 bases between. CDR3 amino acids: CASSLWRSSYEQYF. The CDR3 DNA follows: TGTGCCAGCAGCTTATGGAGGAGCTCCTACGAGCAGTACTTC.

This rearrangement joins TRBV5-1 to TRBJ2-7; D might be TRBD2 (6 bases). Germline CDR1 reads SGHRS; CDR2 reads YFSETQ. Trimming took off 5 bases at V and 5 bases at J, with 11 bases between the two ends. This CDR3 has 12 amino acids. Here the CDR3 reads CASRERANEQYF. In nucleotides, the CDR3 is TGCGCCAGCAGGGAGCGGGCGAACGAGCAGTACTTC.

The CDR3 sequence is CASRSRQTYGYTF. CDR3 coding DNA: TGTGCCAGCAGAAGCCGACAGACCTATGGCTACACCTTC. The chain links TRBV6-5 to TRBJ1-2, with D perhaps TRBD1 (5 bases). The CDR3 is 13 amino acids. The ends were cut back, 6 bases at V and 4 bases at J, with 12 bases in the middle. From germline, CDR1 is MNHEY and CDR2 SVGAGI.

CDR3: CASSYAGNPEAFF. CDR3 DNA sequence: TGTGCCAGCAGCTACGCAGGGAATCCTGAAGCTTTCTTT. This chain joins TRBV7-2 and TRBJ1-1; possible D gene TRBD1, 5 bases. Germline assignment: CDR1 SGHTA and CDR2 FQGNSA. The V end lost 4 bases, the J end lost 6 bases, and 12 bases lay between the germline ends. The CDR3 spans 13 residues. The full variable domain, its missing parts supplied by reference TRBV7-2 and TRBJ1-1, is GAGVSQSPSNKVTEKGKDVELRCDPISGHTALYWYRQSLGQGLEFLIYFQGNSAPDKSGLPSDRFSAERTGGSVSTLTIQRTQQEDSAVYLCASSYAGNPEAFFGQGTRLTVV.

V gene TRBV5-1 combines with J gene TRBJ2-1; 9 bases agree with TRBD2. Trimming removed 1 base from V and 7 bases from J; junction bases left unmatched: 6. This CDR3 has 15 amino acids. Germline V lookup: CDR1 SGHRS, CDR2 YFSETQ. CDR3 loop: CASSLRLAGRNEQFF. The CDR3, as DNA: TGCGCCAGCAGCTTGAGGCTAGCGGGGAGGAATGAGCAGTTCTTC.

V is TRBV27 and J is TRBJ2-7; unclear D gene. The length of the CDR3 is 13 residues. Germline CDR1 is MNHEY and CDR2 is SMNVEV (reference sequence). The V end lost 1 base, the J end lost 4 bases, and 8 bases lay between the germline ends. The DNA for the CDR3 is TGTGCCAGCAGTTTATTGACTGAATACGAGCAGTACTTC. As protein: CASSLLTEYEQYF.

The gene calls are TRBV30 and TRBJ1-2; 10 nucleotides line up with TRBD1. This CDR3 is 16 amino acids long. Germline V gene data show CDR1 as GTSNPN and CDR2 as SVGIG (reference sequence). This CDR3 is CVKPGTGDFCNYGYTF. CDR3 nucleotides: TGTGTCAAGCCCGGGACAGGGGATTTCTGTAACTATGGCTACACCTTC.

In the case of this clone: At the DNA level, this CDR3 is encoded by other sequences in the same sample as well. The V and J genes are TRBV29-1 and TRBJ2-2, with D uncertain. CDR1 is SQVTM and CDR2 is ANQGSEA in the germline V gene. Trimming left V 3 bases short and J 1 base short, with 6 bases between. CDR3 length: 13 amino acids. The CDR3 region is CSVDSGNTGELFF. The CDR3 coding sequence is TGCAGCGTTGATTCGGGGAACACCGGGGAGCTGTTTTTT.

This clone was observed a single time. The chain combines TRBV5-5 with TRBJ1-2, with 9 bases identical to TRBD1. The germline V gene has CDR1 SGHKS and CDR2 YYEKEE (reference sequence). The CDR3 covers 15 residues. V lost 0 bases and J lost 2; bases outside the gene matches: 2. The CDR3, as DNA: TGTGCCAGCAGCTTGGCGGGACAGGGAAACTATGGCTACACCTTC. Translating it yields CASSLAGQGNYGYTF.

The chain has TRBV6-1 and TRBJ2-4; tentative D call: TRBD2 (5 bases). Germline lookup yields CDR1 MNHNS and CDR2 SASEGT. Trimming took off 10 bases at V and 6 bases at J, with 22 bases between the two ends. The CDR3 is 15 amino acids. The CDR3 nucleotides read TGTGCCACGGGAACCCTGACGCTTGGGAGAAACATTCAGTACTTC. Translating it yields CATGTLTLGRNIQYF.

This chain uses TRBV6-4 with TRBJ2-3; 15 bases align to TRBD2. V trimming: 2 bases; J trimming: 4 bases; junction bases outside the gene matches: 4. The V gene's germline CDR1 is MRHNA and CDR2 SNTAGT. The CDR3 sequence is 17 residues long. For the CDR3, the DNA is TGTGCCAGCAGTGACGAGGGACTAGCGGGGGGAGCAGATACGCAGTATTTT. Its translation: CASSDEGLAGGADTQYF.

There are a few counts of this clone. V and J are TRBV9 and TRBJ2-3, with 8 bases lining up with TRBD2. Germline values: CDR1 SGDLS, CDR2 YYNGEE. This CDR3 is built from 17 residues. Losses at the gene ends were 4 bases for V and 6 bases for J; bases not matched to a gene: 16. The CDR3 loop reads CASSPDRGGVYSDTQYF. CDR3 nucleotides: TGTGCCAGCAGCCCGGACCGGGGGGGCGTTTATTCCGATACGCAGTATTTT.

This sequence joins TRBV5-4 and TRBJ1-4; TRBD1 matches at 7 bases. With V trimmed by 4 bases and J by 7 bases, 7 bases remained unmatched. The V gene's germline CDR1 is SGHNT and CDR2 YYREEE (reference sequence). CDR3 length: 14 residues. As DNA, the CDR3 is TGTGCCAGCAGCCTCGCAGGGGGGTTTGAAAAACTGTTTTTT. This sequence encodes CASSLAGGFEKLFF.